The present TCR beta chain was sequenced within a study of blood T cell repertoires in COVID-19. Study background: PBMCs, B-cell-depleted T cells, or T cells were the source of the cDNA or gDNA that made up the material.

CDR1 is SQVTM and CDR2 is ANQGSEA in the germline V gene. The CDR3 is made up of 15 amino acids. Trimming pared 5 bases from V and 1 base from J, leaving 17 bases between. In the original workflow: Nucleated cell counts were estimated from reference gene primer amplification. TCRdb's copy holds only in-frame clones and misses some; the assay was immunoSEQ multiplex PCR. Clone size and the V and J calls come from that table; the DNA yielded D and trimming. The table records around 300,000 clones, 85% of them present only once. The sequence came from a woman aged 50 to 60 with active or convalescent COVID-19. The chain combines TRBV29-1 with TRBJ1-1; the D is unclear. Sequencing was carried out using peripheral blood. Here the CDR3 reads CSVNYAGYGNTEAFF. CDR3 DNA: TGCAGCGTTAACTACGCGGGATATGGGAACACTGAAGCTTTCTTT. Using reference TRBV29-1 and TRBJ1-1 for the parts outside the CDR3, the full variable domain is SAVISQKPSRDICQRGTSLTIQCQVDSQVTMMFWYRQQPGQSLTLIATANQGSEATYESGFVIDKFPISRPNLTFSTLTVSNMSPEDSSIYLCSVNYAGYGNTEAFFGQGTRLTVV.